This paragraph reports one T cell receptor beta chain. Its antigen remains unidentified. The input lacks base qualities; no much larger clone sits a single base away. Taken from cysteine to phenylalanine, the CDR3 has 15 residues. Only the CDR3 region is kept as DNA, spanning 45 bases read in frame from base 1. The V end loses 3 bases and the J end loses 1 base, and a stretch of 12 bases separates them. The germline V gene sets CDR1 to SGHAT and CDR2 to FQNNGV. The sample originates from a study of cytomegalovirus exposure and HLA in healthy donors (dated by TCRdb to about 2017). Describing the broader study: In an earlier analysis of roughly 590 of the donors, roughly 300 Gb of sequence data and some 100 million unique TCR beta sequences from about 179 million T cells were reported. An early release covering around 630 HLA-typed donors comprised around 300 gigabases of sequencing data and tens of millions of unique TCR sequences. Among the roughly 400 genotyped donors, 75% to 90% belonged to the genetic ancestry cluster associated with self-reported Caucasian donors. The study aimed to test whether cataloging public T cell receptors could reveal signatures of past pathogen exposure. Using immunosequencing, the study profiled T cell repertoires from 666 subjects and related those repertoires to cytomegalovirus serostatus. In addition to the first cohort of 650 to 750 subjects, a separate validation cohort of 120 different subjects was used. The study combined high-throughput TCR immunosequencing, statistical association of individual TCRs with disease status, and machine learning to predict cytomegalovirus infection status. A later analysis re-examined previously published TCR beta repertoires from about 670 donors and added high-resolution HLA genotyping to investigate patterns of TCR occurrence. In the later analysis, no new phenotypic data were used to find candidate immune exposures; instead, reliance was placed on TCR beta sequences and their occurrence across donors. An earlier analysis of more than 450 of the donors used high-throughput TCR beta sequencing to judge whether each TCR beta V gene segment behaved as functional or pseudogenic. Donor age, sex, ethnicity and CMV serostatus were collected together with the repertoire data. In a later genetic analysis, genome-wide SNP genotypes for about 65% of the roughly 670 donors were used, and that subset was treated as a discovery cohort. Every discovery cohort repertoire had been produced on one sequencing platform. HLA typing covered class I and class II loci at four-digit resolution. The number of donors typed differed by locus, with about 629-640 for A, B, C, DRB1 and DQB1, more than 500 for DQA1, approximately 580 for DPA1, and 400 to 490 for DPB1. A handful of DR-DQ haplotypes were handled as single units for association and clustering because linkage in the cohort was strong. Across around 400 genotyped donors of the cohort, an average of about 240,000 unique TCR beta nucleotide sequences per donor were sequenced, and roughly a sixth of those sequences were non-productive.

Summary of the overall study and its limitations: Linkage disequilibrium might explain the correlated functional status among segregating V segments, but an unknown experimental factor could not be ruled out. Because some donors lacked HLA typing at each locus, the association tests relied only on the typed subset. In a later analysis, HLA-associated TCR beta chains showed more clonal expansion and lower generation probabilities than non-associated chains that were equally common. A group of highly shared sequence variants was considered likely to be a technical artifact of the sequencing pipeline. In vitro tests confirmed that a few of the cytomegalovirus-associated TCR beta chains recognize cytomegalovirus antigens. CMV serostatus was the only immune exposure information available for the cohort. A later analysis reported that several top co-occurrence clusters appeared linked to parvovirus B19, influenza, CMV and Epstein-Barr virus. Sequencing depth was assumed to be roughly uniform across donors in the presence/absence analyses, though that assumption may not hold. The classifier was reported to diagnose cytomegalovirus status with high specificity and sensitivity in both the original cohort and the validation cohort. In a later genetic analysis, fewer N-insertions in productive TCRs were reported among donors in an Asian-associated ancestry cluster than the approximately 670-donor mean. Broadly in line with IMGT annotations, most TCR beta V segments showed up in productive rearrangements about 87% or about 30% of the time in an earlier analysis of about 500 of the donors. Across donors, most TCR sequences were observed very rarely, whereas some public TCRs were present in many individuals. According to the authors, the approach could potentially be generalized to other disease states and immunological phenotypes. In a later analysis, most CMV-associated TCR beta chains were found to appear HLA-restricted, with HLA associations seemingly driven largely by CMV exposure. In a later analysis, the rate of TCR association differed among HLA loci, with DRB1 alleles having the most associated TCRs and HLA-C alleles having the fewest. In this cohort, only TCR beta chains were sequenced, and detectable features were limited by the absence of alpha or paired-chain data. In the study, some 160 TCR beta chains were listed as associated with cytomegalovirus. In a later analysis, more than 15,000 TCR beta sequences were associated with specific HLA alleles at a false discovery rate of 0.05. A further reported finding was that TCR beta sequences accurately predicted the HLA-A and HLA-B alleles for most subjects in the first cohort. Some IMGT-functional V segments, including TRBV6-2 and TRBV6-3, could not be told apart with the 87-base-pair reads, so those segments were excluded. Because counts were too low, some 17 rarely observed V segments, including chromosome 9 orphons, were left out of the earlier analysis of 587 of the donors. A later genetic analysis associated a missense DCLRE1C variant with V-gene and J-gene trimming of TCR beta chains, and an independent cohort replicated the association. When HLA alleles, especially DR and DQ, strongly co-occurred, attributing TCR associations to individual alleles was difficult.

Library preparation was by the immunoSEQ multiplex PCR assay. For the multiplex PCR, a mixture combining 60 forward primers for TCR Vbeta segments and 13 reverse primers for TCR Jbeta segments was used. A multiplex PCR assay on genomic DNA amplified the CDR3 region of rearranged TCR beta genes. The amplified TCR beta libraries were sequenced on the Illumina HiSeq System as 87-base-pair reads. Under the source paper's analysis protocol: In a later analysis, some 80 million unique TCR beta chains were counted across the 690 or so repertoires, and approximately 9.9 million of these chains were shared by at least two donors. To remove PCR and sequencing errors, raw reads were error-corrected and collapsed into unique sequences using a nearest-neighbor algorithm that merged closely related sequences. CDR3 sequences were aligned to IMGT reference sequences to assign V, D and J gene segments. For a sequence to be retained, a match of at least six nucleotides to both a V gene segment and a J gene segment was required. Rearrangements were classified as productive when the CDR3 lacked stop codons and remained in frame with V and J, and all other rearrangements were classified as non-productive. Following IMGT convention, CDR3 was defined as the stretch from the second conserved V-encoded cysteine up to the conserved J-encoded phenylalanine. Sequences without an unambiguous match to a single V gene segment were excluded from the earlier analysis of 450 to 650 of the donors. In an earlier analysis of some 590 of the donors, a V segment was called functional when productive rearrangements were above 56.7%, and segregating when the standard deviation between donors exceeded 5%. A statistical classification framework was built for diagnosing cytomegalovirus status from the catalog of TCR beta chain sequences. A later analysis assigned V and J genes by comparing TCR nucleotide sequences with IMGT/GENE-DB human TR gene sequences. A later analysis assigned CDR3 sequences and most-parsimonious VDJ recombination scenarios with the TCRdist pipeline. In a later analysis, each TCR beta chain was defined by its CDR3 amino acid sequence together with its V-gene family, and reads without a unique V-gene family were excluded. A later analysis removed 592 highly shared, low-generation-probability nucleotide sequences to deal with suspected cross-contamination and a sequencing artifact. In a later analysis, a clonal expansion index for each public chain was calculated from normalized within-repertoire ranks of inferred template counts. A later analysis computed generation probabilities with a VDJ recombination model fitted to out-of-frame rearrangements, and checked the results against IGoR. Hypergeometric tests were used in a later analysis to score TCR-TCR, TCR-HLA and TCR-CMV co-occurrence, with a repertoire-size bias correction applied to the TCR pairs. False discovery rates were estimated in a later analysis by permuting HLA or CMV assignments 20 times. In a later analysis, co-occurring TCRs were grouped using DBSCAN, and TCRdist sequence similarity was added for clustering within HLA-allele-positive subsets. Repertoires with fewer than 30,000 or more than 120,000 public chains were left out of co-occurrence clustering, as were five repertoires with anomalous nucleotide sharing. The table comes from immuneACCESS by way of TCRdb, which keeps in-frame sequences with V and J called. Part of the clones is missing from these tables; in studies checked, under half for an unresolved V gene and the rest for unknown reasons. The V and J calls and clone size were taken over from that table, and D and trimming were inferred from the DNA. This sample comprises some 150,000 clones, approximately 73% of them detected only once. The ten largest clonotypes hold under 15% of the sample.

In total, 666 healthy bone marrow donors made up the cohort. Cohort members were all nominally healthy when sampled, although unrecorded immune exposures were likely present. CMV serostatus was recorded as positive for just under 300 and negative for about 50% of the roughly 700 cohort members, whereas no CMV serostatus was recorded for the donor in question. Every donor gave a peripheral blood sample, and the peripheral blood mononuclear cells from that sample were used for TCR beta sequencing. Genomic DNA was extracted from the blood cell samples with the Qiagen DNeasy Blood Extraction Kit. Sequences were obtained from PBMCs. The receptor was isolated from a human donor in good health. The V gene is TRBV11-2 and the J gene is TRBJ1-1, with no reliable assignment of the D segment. The encoded CDR3 is CASSFSLPGNTEAFF. The DNA reads TGTGCCAGCAGCTTTAGTTTGCCCGGGAACACTGAAGCTTTCTTT.